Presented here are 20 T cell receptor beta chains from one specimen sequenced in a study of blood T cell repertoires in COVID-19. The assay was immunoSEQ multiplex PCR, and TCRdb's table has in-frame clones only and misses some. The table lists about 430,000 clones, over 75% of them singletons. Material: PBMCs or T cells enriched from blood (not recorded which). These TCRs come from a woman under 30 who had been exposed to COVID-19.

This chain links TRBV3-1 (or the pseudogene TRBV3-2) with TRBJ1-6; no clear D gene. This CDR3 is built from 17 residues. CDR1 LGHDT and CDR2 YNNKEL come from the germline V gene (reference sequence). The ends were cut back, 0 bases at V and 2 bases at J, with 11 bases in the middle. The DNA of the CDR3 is TGTGCCAGCAGCCAAGAGGTAATAGCGGCCTATAATTCACCCCTCCACTTT. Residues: CASSQEVIAAYNSPLHF.

CDR3 amino acids: CASSLERTSGSLYEQYF. The DNA for the CDR3 is TGTGCCAGCAGCTTAGAGCGGACTAGCGGGAGCCTCTACGAGCAGTACTTC. The chain employs TRBV11-3 and TRBJ2-7; 13 bases fit TRBD2. Trimming cost V 0 bases and J 3 bases; bases outside gene matches: 5. Germline CDR1 is SGHNT and CDR2 is YENEEA. The CDR3 loop spans 17 amino acids.

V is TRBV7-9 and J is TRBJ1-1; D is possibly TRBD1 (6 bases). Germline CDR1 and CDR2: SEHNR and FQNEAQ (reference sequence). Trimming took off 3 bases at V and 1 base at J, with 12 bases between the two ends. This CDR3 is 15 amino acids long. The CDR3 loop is CASSFSGTTNTEAFF. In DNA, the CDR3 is TGTGCCAGCAGCTTCTCCGGGACAACGAACACTGAAGCTTTCTTT.

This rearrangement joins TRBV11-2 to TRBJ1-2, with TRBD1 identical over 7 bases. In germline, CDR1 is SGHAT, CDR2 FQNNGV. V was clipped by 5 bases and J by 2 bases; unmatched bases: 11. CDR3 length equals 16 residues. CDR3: CASSPYKGTANYGYTF. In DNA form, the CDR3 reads TGTGCCAGCAGCCCATATAAAGGGACAGCCAACTATGGCTACACCTTC.

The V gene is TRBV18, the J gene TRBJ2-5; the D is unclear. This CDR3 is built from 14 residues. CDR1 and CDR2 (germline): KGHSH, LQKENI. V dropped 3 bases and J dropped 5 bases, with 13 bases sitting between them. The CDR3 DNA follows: TGTGCCAGCTCACCGGCTGGGCGCCGGGAGACCCAGTACTTC. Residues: CASSPAGRRETQYF.

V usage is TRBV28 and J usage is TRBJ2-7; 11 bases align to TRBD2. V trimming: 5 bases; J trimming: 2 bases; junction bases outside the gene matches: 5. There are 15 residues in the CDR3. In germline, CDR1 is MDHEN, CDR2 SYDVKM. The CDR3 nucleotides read TGTGCCAGCAGTGTAAGACTAGCGGGGACCTACGAGCAGTACTTC. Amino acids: CASSVRLAGTYEQYF.

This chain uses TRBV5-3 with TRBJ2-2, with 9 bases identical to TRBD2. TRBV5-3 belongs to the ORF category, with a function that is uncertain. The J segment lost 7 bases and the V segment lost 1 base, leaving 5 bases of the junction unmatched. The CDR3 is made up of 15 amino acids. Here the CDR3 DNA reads TGTGCCAGAAGCTTGAGCGGGAGGTTAAGCGGGGAGCTGTTTTTT. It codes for CARSLSGRLSGELFF.

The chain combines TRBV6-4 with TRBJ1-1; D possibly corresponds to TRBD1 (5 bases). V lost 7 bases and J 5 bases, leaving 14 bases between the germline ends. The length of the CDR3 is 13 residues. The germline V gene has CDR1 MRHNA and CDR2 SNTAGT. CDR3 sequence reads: CASIIKGVTEAFF. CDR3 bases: TGTGCCAGCATTATCAAAGGGGTTACTGAAGCTTTCTTT.

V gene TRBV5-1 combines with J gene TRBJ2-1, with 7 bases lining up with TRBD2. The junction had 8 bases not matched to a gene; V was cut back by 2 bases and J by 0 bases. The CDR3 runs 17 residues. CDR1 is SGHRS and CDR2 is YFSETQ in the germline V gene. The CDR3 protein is CASSFSGGSPSYNEQFF. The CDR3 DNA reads TGCGCCAGCAGCTTTAGCGGCGGGAGCCCCTCCTACAATGAGCAGTTCTTC.

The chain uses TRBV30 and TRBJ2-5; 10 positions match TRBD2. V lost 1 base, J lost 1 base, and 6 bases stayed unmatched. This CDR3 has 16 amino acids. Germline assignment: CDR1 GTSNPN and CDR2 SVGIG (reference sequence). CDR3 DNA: TGTGCCTGGAGTGGGCAGCGGGGGGGAATCCAAGAGACCCAGTACTTC. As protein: CAWSGQRGGIQETQYF.

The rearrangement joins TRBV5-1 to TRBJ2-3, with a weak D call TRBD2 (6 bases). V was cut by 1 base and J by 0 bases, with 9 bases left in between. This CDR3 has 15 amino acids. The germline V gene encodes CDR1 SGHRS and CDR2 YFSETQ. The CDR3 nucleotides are TGCGCCAGCAGCTTGCGCGGGGATAGCACAGATACGCAGTATTTT. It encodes CASSLRGDSTDTQYF.

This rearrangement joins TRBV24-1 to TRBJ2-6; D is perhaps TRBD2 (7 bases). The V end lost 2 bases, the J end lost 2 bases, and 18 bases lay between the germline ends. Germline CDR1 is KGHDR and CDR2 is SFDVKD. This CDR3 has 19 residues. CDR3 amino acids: CATSDSGGRAQPGANVLTF. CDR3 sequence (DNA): TGTGCCACCAGTGATTCGGGGGGCAGGGCTCAACCTGGGGCCAACGTCCTGACTTTC.

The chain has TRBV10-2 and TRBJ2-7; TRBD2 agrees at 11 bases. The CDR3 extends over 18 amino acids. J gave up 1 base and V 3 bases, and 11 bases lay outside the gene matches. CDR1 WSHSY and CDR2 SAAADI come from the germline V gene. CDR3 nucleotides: TGCGCCAGCAGTGATTTGGCTAGCGGGGGGCGGGTTTCCTACGAGCAGTACTTC. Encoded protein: CASSDLASGGRVSYEQYF.

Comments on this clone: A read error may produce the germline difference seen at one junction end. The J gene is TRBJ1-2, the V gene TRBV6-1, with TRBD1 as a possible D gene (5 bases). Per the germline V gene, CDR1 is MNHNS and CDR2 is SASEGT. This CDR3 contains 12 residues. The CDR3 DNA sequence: TGTGCCAGCAGGGAAGACAGTTATGGCTACACCTTC. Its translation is CASREDSYGYTF.

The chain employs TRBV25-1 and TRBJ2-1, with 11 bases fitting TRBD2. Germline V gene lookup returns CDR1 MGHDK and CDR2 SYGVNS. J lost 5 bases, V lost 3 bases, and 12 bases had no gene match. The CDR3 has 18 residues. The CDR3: CASSDPSGGPTADNEQFF. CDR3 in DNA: TGTGCCAGCAGTGACCCTAGCGGGGGGCCCACTGCGGACAATGAGCAGTTCTTC.

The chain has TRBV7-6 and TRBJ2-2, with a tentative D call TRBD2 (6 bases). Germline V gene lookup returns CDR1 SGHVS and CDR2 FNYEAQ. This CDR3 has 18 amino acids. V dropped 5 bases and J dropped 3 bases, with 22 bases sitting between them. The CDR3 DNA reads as TGTGCCAGCAGCCTCGAATGGGGACTGACTCGGGACACCGGGGAGCTGTTTTTT. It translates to CASSLEWGLTRDTGELFF.

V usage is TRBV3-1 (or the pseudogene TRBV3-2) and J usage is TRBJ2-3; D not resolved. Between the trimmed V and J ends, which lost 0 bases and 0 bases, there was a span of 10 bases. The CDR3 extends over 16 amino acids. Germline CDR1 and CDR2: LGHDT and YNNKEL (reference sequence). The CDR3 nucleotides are TGTGCCAGCAGCCAAGACAGGTCATCTAGCACAGATACGCAGTATTTT. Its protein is CASSQDRSSSTDTQYF.

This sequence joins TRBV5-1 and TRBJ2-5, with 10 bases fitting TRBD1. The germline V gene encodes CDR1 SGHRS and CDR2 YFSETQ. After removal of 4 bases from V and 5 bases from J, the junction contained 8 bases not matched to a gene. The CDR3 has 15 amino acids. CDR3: CASSPWGTGEETQYF. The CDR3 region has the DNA TGCGCCAGCAGCCCTTGGGGGACAGGGGAGGAGACCCAGTACTTC.

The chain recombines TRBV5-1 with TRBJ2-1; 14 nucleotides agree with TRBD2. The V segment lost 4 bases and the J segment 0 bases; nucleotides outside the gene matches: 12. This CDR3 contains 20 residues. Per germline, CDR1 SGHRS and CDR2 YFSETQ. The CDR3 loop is CASSPRLAGGPASSYNEQFF. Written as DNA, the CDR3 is TGCGCCAGCAGCCCAAGACTAGCGGGAGGGCCAGCGAGCTCCTACAATGAGCAGTTCTTC.

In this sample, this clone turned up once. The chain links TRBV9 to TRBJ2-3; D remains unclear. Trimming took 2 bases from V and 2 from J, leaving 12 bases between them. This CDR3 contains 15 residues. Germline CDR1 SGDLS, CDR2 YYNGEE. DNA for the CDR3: TGTGCCAGCAGCGTTACTGATTGGTACACAGATACGCAGTATTTT. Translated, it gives CASSVTDWYTDTQYF.